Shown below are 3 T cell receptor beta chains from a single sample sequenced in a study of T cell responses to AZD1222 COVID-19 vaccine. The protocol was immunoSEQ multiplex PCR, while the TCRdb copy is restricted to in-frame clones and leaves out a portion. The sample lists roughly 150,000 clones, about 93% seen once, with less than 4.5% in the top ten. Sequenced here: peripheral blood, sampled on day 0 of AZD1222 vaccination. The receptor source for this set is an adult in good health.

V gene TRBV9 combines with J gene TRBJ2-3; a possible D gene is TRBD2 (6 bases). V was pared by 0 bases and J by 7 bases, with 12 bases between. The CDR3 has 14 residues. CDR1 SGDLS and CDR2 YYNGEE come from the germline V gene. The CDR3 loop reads CASSVGSSAHTQYF. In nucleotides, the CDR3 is TGTGCCAGCAGCGTAGGGTCTAGCGCTCATACGCAGTATTTT.

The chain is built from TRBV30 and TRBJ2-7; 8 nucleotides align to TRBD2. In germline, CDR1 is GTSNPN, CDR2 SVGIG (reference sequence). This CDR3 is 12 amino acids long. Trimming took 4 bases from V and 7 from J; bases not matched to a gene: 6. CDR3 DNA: TGTGCCTGGACGGGGGGGGCAAGGGAGCAGTACTTC. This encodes CAWTGGAREQYF.

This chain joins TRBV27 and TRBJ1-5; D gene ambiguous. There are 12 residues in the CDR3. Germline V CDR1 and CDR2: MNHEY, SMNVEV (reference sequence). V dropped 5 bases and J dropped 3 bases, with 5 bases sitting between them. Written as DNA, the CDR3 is TGTGCCAGCAGTCCCCACAATCAGCCCCAGCATTTT. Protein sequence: CASSPHNQPQHF.